This TCR beta chain was sequenced for a study of T cells in women clearing cervical HPV infection. Study in general: For cases, blood was sampled a median around 150 days after lesion detection, interquartile range about 90 to 230 days.

Prevalent HPV16 infections were excluded; only incident single HPV16 infections included. With regard to this clone: The CDR3 goes on 3 residues after the read ends, and that part is filled in from the germline J gene.

Germline assignment: CDR1 SGHVS and CDR2 FNYEAQ. This CDR3 has 13 amino acids. V trimming: 5 bases; J trimming: 4 bases; junction bases outside the gene matches: 3. TCRdb's copy holds only in-frame clones and misses some; the assay was immunoSEQ multiplex PCR. The sample table includes about 30,000 clones. This chain links TRBV7-6 with TRBJ1-1; 8 bases are a match to TRBD1. The origin of this receptor is a woman aged 18-70 years with a cervical HPV16 infection that either progressed to CIN3+ or cleared (not recorded which). Source material: blood buffy coat. The CDR3 here is CASSNDRGTEAFF. CDR3 DNA (partial): TGTGCCAGCAGCAACGACAGGGGCACTGAA.